These T cell receptor beta chains were read from a single sample in a study of blood T cell repertoires in COVID-19. TCRdb's table, derived via immunoSEQ multiplex PCR, lists solely in-frame clones and lacks some. The sample has roughly 350,000 clones, about 93% seen once. The sequenced sample was peripheral blood. All receptors come from a woman aged 18-29 years who had recovered from COVID-19. Each CDR3 is given with its conserved first and last residue. The D gene is left open where the match is weak. Clone size is given for some rows only: seen once, a few or many times, or a class if the clone is expanded.

J,size,V,D,CDR3,DNA
TRBJ1-6,.,TRBV5-6,TRBD1,CASSLAGGSNSPLHF,TGTGCCAGCAGCTTAGCAGGGGGCTCTAATTCACCCCTCCACTTT
TRBJ1-3,few,TRBV5-6,TRBD1,CASSRTGPSSGNTIYF,TGTGCCAGCAGTAGGACAGGGCCTAGCTCTGGAAACACCATATATTTT
TRBJ2-2,.,TRBV4-3,.,CASSPGQNTGELFF,TGCGCCAGCAGCCCGGGACAGAACACCGGGGAGCTGTTTTTT
TRBJ2-1,.,TRBV11-2,.,CASSLGWGDLVNEQFF,TGTGCCAGCAGCTTAGGGTGGGGGGACCTCGTCAATGAGCAGTTCTTC
TRBJ1-2,few,TRBV10-3,.,CAISEGYGSSNYGYTF,TGTGCCATCAGTGAGGGTTATGGGAGTTCTAACTATGGCTACACCTTC
TRBJ1-2,.,TRBV28,.,CASSKILANYGYTF,TGTGCCAGCAGTAAGATTTTAGCTAACTATGGCTACACCTTC
TRBJ2-1,.,TRBV7-9,TRBD2,CASSLLTSGKHEQFF,TGTGCCAGCAGCTTACTGACTAGCGGGAAACATGAGCAGTTCTTC
TRBJ1-2,.,TRBV6-2/TRBV6-3,.,CASSYSTGGYTF,TGTGCCAGCAGTTACTCGACCGGGGGCTACACCTTC
TRBJ2-3,.,TRBV11-2,TRBD1,CASSTTGTDPDTQYF,TGTGCCAGCAGCACCACCGGGACAGATCCAGATACGCAGTATTTT
TRBJ2-1,.,TRBV5-1,.,CASSLEPGTADNEQFF,TGCGCCAGCAGCTTGGAGCCAGGGACTGCCGACAATGAGCAGTTCTTC
TRBJ2-1,.,TRBV2,TRBD1,CASLVDRAVNNEQFF,TGTGCCAGCCTAGTTGACAGGGCGGTTAACAATGAGCAGTTCTTC
TRBJ2-1,.,TRBV19,.,CASSINAPSYNEQFF,TGTGCCAGTAGTATAAACGCGCCCTCCTACAATGAGCAGTTCTTC
TRBJ1-2,.,TRBV6-5,.,CATKTGGIYGYTF,TGTGCCACAAAGACCGGAGGGATCTATGGCTACACCTTC
TRBJ1-3,.,TRBV9,.,CASSPRYSGNTIYF,TGTGCCAGCAGCCCCAGGTACTCTGGAAACACCATATATTTT
TRBJ2-1,.,TRBV7-9,TRBD1,CASSPGDTGTAVFLEQFF,TGTGCCAGCAGCCCCGGAGATACCGGGACAGCTGTTTTCTTGGAGCAGTTCTTC
TRBJ1-1,.,TRBV5-8,TRBD1,CASSFLTTGALSAFF,TGTGCCAGCAGCTTTCTCACGACAGGGGCTCTCTCGGCTTTCTTT
TRBJ1-2,.,TRBV24-1,.,CATSEVPGGYTF,TGTGCCACCAGTGAGGTGCCCGGGGGCTACACCTTC
TRBJ2-3,.,TRBV5-1,TRBD2,CASSSLAGVADTQYF,TGCGCCAGCAGCTCCCTAGCGGGAGTGGCAGATACGCAGTATTTT
TRBJ2-1,.,TRBV7-2,TRBD2,CASSLGLAGGPSGNEQFF,TGTGCCAGCAGCTTAGGACTAGCGGGAGGGCCCTCGGGCAATGAGCAGTTCTTC
TRBJ1-2,.,TRBV4-3,.,CASSQDVSYGYTF,TGCGCCAGCAGCCAAGATGTCAGCTATGGCTACACCTTC
TRBJ1-5,.,TRBV6-5,.,CASSYTANQPQHF,TGTGCCAGCAGTTATACAGCCAATCAGCCCCAGCATTTT
TRBJ2-1,.,TRBV5-1,.,CASSLRLDHNEQFF,TGCGCCAGCAGCCTCCGACTAGACCACAATGAGCAGTTCTTC
TRBJ1-1,.,TRBV11-3,.,CASSLERGSTEAFF,TGTGCCAGCAGCTTAGAGAGGGGGAGCACTGAAGCTTTCTTT
TRBJ1-1,.,TRBV2,.,CASLLPGRNTEAFF,TGTGCCAGCCTCCTCCCAGGGCGGAACACTGAAGCTTTCTTT
TRBJ1-2,once,TRBV6-5,TRBD1,CASHEARRQGYGYTF,TGTGCCAGCCATGAGGCGAGACGACAGGGGTATGGCTACACCTTC
TRBJ1-1,.,TRBV25-1,.,CASSGVGGTEAFF,TGTGCCAGCAGTGGAGTAGGAGGCACTGAAGCTTTCTTT
TRBJ2-4,.,TRBV3-1/TRBV3-2,.,CASSQEGLAKNIQYF,TGTGCCAGCAGCCAGGAGGGACTAGCCAAAAACATTCAGTACTTC
TRBJ1-6,few,TRBV5-1,.,CASSLTQGMGSPLHF,TGCGCCAGCAGCTTAACTCAGGGTATGGGTTCACCCCTCCACTTT
TRBJ1-1,.,TRBV6-5,.,CASKPNTEAFF,TGTGCCAGCAAGCCTAACACTGAAGCTTTCTTT
TRBJ1-1,.,TRBV4-3,.,CASSQDYGTGQAFF,TGCGCCAGCAGCCAAGATTATGGCACAGGCCAAGCTTTCTTT
TRBJ1-2,.,TRBV5-1,TRBD1,CASSWGDRVWYYGYTF,TGCGCCAGCAGCTGGGGGGACAGGGTTTGGTACTATGGCTACACCTTC
TRBJ1-2,.,TRBV19,.,CASSIGRGRGRNSNYGYTF,TGTGCCAGTAGTATAGGAAGGGGTAGGGGCAGGAACTCCAACTATGGCTACACCTTC
TRBJ1-6,.,TRBV4-3,.,CASSQDTQIRSNSPLHF,TGCGCCAGCAGCCAAGATACCCAAATTCGGAGTAATTCACCCCTCCACTTT
TRBJ1-3,once,TRBV7-2,.,CASSLWRTAGNTIYF,TGTGCCAGCAGCTTATGGCGGACAGCTGGAAACACCATATATTTT
TRBJ1-4,.,TRBV5-1,.,CASSLYRFGEKLFF,TGCGCCAGCAGCTTGTACAGGTTTGGCGAAAAACTGTTTTTT
TRBJ1-3,.,TRBV4-1,.,CASSQGRGAAGNTIYF,TGCGCCAGCAGCCAAGGACGGGGGGCGGCTGGAAACACCATATATTTT
TRBJ1-1,.,TRBV9,.,CASSDAGMNTEAFF,TGTGCCAGCAGCGATGCAGGGATGAACACTGAAGCTTTCTTT
TRBJ2-5,once,TRBV10-2,TRBD1,CASRLSGQYDETQYF,TGCGCCAGCCGATTATCGGGACAGTACGACGAGACCCAGTACTTC
TRBJ2-5,.,TRBV19,TRBD1,CASSRPGQGKETQYF,TGTGCCAGTAGTCGTCCCGGACAGGGAAAAGAGACCCAGTACTTC
TRBJ1-1,.,TRBV16,.,CANAGSMNTEAFF,TGTGCCAATGCGGGATCCATGAACACTGAAGCTTTCTTT
TRBJ2-5,.,TRBV4-3,TRBD2,CASSQDSAAGGHETQYF,TGCGCCAGCAGCCAAGATTCTGCGGCGGGAGGACATGAGACCCAGTACTTC
TRBJ2-6,.,TRBV25-1,.,CASSVGVAGANVLTF,TGTGCCAGCAGTGTTGGGGTAGCGGGGGCCAACGTCCTGACTTTC
TRBJ2-1,.,TRBV5-6,.,CASTLGLGPEQFF,TGTGCCAGCACCCTGGGACTGGGGCCTGAGCAGTTCTTC
TRBJ2-1,.,TRBV6-2/TRBV6-3,.,CASSYGGREQFF,TGTGCCAGCAGTTACGGAGGACGGGAGCAGTTCTTC
TRBJ2-1,.,TRBV3-1/TRBV3-2,.,CASSQDKGRSYNEQFF,TGTGCCAGCAGCCAAGATAAAGGGAGATCCTACAATGAGCAGTTCTTC
TRBJ1-1,.,TRBV6-5,.,CASSYTTGLRTEAFF,TGTGCCAGCAGTTACACCACAGGGCTCCGCACTGAAGCTTTCTTT
TRBJ2-2,.,TRBV7-2,.,CASSLDGTGELFF,TGTGCCAGCAGCTTAGACGGCACCGGGGAGCTGTTTTTT
TRBJ2-5,.,TRBV11-2,TRBD2,CASSLSALRTSFQETQYF,TGTGCCAGCAGCTTATCCGCCCTAAGGACTAGTTTCCAAGAGACCCAGTACTTC
TRBJ1-5,.,TRBV10-3,.,CATKPLGGLEPQHF,TGTGCCACCAAACCCTTGGGGGGGCTGGAGCCCCAGCATTTT
TRBJ2-2,.,TRBV6-6,TRBD2,CASSYRREGTGELFF,TGTGCCAGCAGTTACCGGCGGGAGGGTACCGGGGAGCTGTTTTTT
TRBJ2-2,.,TRBV7-9,TRBD1,CASSPRTGDLGTGELFF,TGTGCCAGCAGCCCCCGGACAGGGGATCTTGGCACCGGGGAGCTGTTTTTT
TRBJ1-2,once,TRBV24-1,.,CATSRGGGYTF,TGTGCCACCAGTAGGGGAGGCGGCTACACCTTC